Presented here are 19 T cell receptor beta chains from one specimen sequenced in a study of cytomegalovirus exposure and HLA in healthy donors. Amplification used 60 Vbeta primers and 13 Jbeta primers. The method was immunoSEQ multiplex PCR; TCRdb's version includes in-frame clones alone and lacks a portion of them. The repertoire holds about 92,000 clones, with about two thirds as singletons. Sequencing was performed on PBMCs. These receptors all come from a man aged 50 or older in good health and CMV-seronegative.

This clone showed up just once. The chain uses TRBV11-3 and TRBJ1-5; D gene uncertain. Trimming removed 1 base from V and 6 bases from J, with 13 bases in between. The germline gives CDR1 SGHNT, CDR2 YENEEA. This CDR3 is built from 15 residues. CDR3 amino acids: CASSLAAVTGQPQHF. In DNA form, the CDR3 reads TGTGCCAGCAGCTTAGCGGCCGTAACGGGTCAGCCCCAGCATTTT.

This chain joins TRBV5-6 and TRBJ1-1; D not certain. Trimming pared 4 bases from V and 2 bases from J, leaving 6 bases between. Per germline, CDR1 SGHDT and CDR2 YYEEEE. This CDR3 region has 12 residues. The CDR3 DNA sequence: TGTGCCAGCAGCCGAGTTAACACTGAAGCTTTCTTT. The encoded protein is CASSRVNTEAFF.

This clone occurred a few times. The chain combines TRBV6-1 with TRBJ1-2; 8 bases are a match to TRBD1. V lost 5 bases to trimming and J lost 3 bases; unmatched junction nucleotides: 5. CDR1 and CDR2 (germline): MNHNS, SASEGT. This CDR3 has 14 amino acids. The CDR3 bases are TGTGCCAGCAGTACCCAGGGGGCTGACTATGGCTACACCTTC. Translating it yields CASSTQGADYGYTF.

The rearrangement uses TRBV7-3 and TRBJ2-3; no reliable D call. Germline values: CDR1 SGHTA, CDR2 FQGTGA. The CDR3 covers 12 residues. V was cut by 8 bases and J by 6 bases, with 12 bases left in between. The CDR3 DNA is TGTGCCAGCGGTAGCAGTGGGGATACGCAGTATTTT. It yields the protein CASGSSGDTQYF. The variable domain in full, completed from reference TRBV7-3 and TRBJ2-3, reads GAGVSQTPSNKVTEKGKYVELRCDPISGHTALYWYRQSLGQGPEFLIYFQGTGAADDSGLPNDRFFAVRPEGSVSTLKIQRTERGDSAVYLCASGSSGDTQYFGPGTRLTVL.

The CDR3 DNA reads as TGTGCCAGCAGTCCATGGACAGGGGGGATGGGTGAAAAACTGTTTTTT. This codes for CASSPWTGGMGEKLFF. The gene calls are TRBV27 and TRBJ1-4, with 10 bases that match TRBD1. Looked up from germline, CDR1 is MNHEY and CDR2 is SMNVEV (reference sequence). The CDR3 has 16 amino acids. The V segment lost 5 bases and the J segment 7 bases; nucleotides outside the gene matches: 10.

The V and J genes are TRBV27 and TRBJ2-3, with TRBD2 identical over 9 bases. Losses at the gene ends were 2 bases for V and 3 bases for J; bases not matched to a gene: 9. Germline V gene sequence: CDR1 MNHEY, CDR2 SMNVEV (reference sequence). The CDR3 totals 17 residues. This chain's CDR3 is CASSLLGTSYRTDTQYF. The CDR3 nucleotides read TGTGCCAGCAGTTTACTCGGGACTAGCTACAGGACAGATACGCAGTATTTT.

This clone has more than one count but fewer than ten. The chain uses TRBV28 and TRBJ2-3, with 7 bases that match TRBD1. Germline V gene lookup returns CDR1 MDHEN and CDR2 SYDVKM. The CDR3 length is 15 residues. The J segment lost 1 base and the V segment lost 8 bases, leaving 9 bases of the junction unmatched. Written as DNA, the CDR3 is TGTGCCAGCCGCACCTTCGGGACAGGCACAGATACGCAGTATTTT. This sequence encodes CASRTFGTGTDTQYF. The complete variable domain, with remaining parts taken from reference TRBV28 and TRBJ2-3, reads DVKVTQSSRYLVKRTGEKVFLECVQDMDHENMFWYRQDPGLGLRLIYFSYDVKMKEKGDIPEGYSVSREKKERFSLILESASTNQTSMYLCASRTFGTGTDTQYFGPGTRLTVL.

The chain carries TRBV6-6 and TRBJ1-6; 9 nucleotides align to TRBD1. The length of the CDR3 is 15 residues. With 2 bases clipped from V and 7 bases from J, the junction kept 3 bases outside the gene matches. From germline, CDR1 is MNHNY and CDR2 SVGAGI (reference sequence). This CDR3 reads CASSYDGTGNSPLHF. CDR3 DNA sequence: TGTGCCAGCAGTTACGATGGGACAGGGAATTCACCCCTCCACTTT.

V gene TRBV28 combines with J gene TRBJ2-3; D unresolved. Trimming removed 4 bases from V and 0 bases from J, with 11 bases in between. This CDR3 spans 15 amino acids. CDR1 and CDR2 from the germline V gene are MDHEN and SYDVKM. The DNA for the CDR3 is TGTGCCAGCAGTTCCCGAGGATTTAGCACAGATACGCAGTATTTT. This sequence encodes CASSSRGFSTDTQYF.

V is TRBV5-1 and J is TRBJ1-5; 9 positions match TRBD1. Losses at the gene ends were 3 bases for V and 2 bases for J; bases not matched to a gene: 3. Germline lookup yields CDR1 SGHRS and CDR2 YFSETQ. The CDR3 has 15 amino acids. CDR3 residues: CASSYTGGRNQPQHF. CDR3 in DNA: TGCGCCAGCAGCTACACAGGGGGCCGCAATCAGCCCCAGCATTTT.

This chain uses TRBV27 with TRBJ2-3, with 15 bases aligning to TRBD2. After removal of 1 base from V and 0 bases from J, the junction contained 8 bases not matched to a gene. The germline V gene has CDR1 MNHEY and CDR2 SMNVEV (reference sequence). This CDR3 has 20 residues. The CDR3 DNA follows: TGTGCCAGCAGTTTATTTGGACTAGCGGGGGGGAAACCTAGCACAGATACGCAGTATTTT. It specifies CASSLFGLAGGKPSTDTQYF.

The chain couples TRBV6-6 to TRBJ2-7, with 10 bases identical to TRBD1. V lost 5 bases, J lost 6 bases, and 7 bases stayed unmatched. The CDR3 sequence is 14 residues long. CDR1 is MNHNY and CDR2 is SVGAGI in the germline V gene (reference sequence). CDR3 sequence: CASSPGTGALEQYF. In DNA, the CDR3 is TGTGCCAGCAGTCCCGGGACAGGGGCCCTCGAGCAGTACTTC.

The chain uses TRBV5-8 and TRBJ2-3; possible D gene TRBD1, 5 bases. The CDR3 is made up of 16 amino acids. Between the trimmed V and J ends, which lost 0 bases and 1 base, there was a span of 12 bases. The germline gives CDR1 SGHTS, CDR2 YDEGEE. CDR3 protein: CASSLAQGWGTDTQYF. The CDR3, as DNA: TGTGCCAGCAGCTTGGCCCAGGGATGGGGCACAGATACGCAGTATTTT.

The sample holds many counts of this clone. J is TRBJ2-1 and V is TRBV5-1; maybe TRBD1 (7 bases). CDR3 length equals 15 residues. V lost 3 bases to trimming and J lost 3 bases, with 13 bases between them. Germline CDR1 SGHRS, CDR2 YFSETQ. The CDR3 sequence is CASSSQGGSYNEQFF. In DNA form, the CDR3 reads TGCGCCAGCAGCTCCCAGGGGGGCAGCTACAATGAGCAGTTCTTC.

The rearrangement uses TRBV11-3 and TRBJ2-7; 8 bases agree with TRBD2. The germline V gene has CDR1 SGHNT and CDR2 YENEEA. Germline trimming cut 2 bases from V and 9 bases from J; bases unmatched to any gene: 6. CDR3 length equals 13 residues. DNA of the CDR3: TGTGCCAGCAGCTTATGCATTCGGGGGGGGCAGTACGTC. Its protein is CASSLCIRGGQYV.

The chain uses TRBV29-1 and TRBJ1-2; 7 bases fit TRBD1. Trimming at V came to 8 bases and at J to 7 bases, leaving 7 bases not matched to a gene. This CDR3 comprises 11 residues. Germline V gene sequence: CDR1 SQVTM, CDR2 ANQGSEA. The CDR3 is CSTRQGSGYTF. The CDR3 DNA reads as TGCAGCACCCGACAGGGTAGTGGCTACACCTTC.

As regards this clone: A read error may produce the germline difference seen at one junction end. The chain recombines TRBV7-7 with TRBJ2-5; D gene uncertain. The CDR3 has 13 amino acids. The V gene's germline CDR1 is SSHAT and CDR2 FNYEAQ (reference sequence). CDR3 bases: TGTGCTAGCAGCTTAGGCCAGCAAGAGACCCAGTACTTC. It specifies CASSLGQQETQYF. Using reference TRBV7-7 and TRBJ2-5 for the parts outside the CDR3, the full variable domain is GAGVSQSPRYKVTKRGQDVTLRCDPISSHATLYWYQQALGQGPEFLTYFNYEAQPDKSGLPSDRFSAERPEGSISTLTIQRTEQRDSAMYRCASSLGQQETQYFGPGTRLLVL.

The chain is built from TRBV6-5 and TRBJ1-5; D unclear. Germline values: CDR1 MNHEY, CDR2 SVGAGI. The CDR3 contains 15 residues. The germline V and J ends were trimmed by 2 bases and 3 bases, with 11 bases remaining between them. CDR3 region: CASSYVPGNNQPQHF. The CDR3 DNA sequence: TGTGCCAGCAGTTACGTTCCGGGAAACAATCAGCCCCAGCATTTT.

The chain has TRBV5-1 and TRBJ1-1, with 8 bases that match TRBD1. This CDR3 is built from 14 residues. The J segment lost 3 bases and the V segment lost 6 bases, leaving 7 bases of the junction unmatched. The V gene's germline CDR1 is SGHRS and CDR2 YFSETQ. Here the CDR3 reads CASNGQGGDTEAFF. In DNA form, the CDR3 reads TGCGCCAGCAACGGACAGGGAGGGGACACTGAAGCTTTCTTT.